The clone carrying this TCR beta chain was recorded a few times. The data derive from a study of blood T cell repertoires in COVID-19. Across the whole study: The United States, Italy and Spain provided the acute and convalescent COVID-19 samples. From T cells, B-cell-depleted T cells, or PBMCs came the material, which was cDNA or gDNA.

This CDR3 has 14 amino acids. Per germline, CDR1 SGHRS and CDR2 YFSETQ. Trimming removed 6 bases from V and 6 bases from J, with 19 bases in between. Original processing notes: Estimation of nucleated cell counts relied on the amplification of reference gene primers. Clones were sequenced by immunoSEQ multiplex PCR, and TCRdb holds only the in-frame ones, with some missing. V and J calls and clone size follow that table, whereas D and trimming were derived from the DNA. The sample consists of tens of thousands of clones, about 83% of them appearing once. This chain uses TRBV5-1 with TRBJ2-7, with D perhaps matching TRBD2 (6 bases). The source is a man aged 45-65 years with active COVID-19. What was sequenced was peripheral blood. CDR3 in DNA: TGCGCCAGCAATCCAAGCCCTAACGGGGGCGAGCAGTACTTC. Translation gives CASNPSPNGGEQYF.